This T cell receptor (beta chain) came from a study of shared clonotypes between healthy human individuals. The CDR3 is 13 residues long. V trimming: 7 bases; J trimming: 10 bases; junction bases outside the gene matches: 7. Germline-derived CDR1 and CDR2 are SGHTA and FQGNSA. Sequencing was performed with immunoSEQ multiplex PCR; in TCRdb, only in-frame clones are kept and a portion is missing. Seen here are millions of clones, approximately 95% observed once, and the top ten hold 0.13%. The sequenced sample consisted of naive CD4+ T cells sorted from blood. Stated subset: CD45RA+ positively selected. This sequence originates from a man between 18 and 35 years old in good health. This chain uses TRBV7-2 with TRBJ1-6; 7 bases are a match to TRBD1. As DNA, the CDR3 is TGTGCCAGCATCCTCGGACAGGTCTCACCCCTCCACTTT. Amino acid sequence: CASILGQVSPLHF.